This T cell receptor beta chain is drawn from a study of T-cell reconstitution after alpha-beta-depleted transplantation in children. Findings of the study overall: T-cell counts and diversity at one year following transplant were attributed mainly to newly produced T cells. Reportedly, alpha-beta T cells present about two months post-transplant originated from several hundred expanded clones of graft origin. Surviving thymic progenitors and recipient T cells were the source of high TCRbeta diversity at day 60 in some patients.

In regard to this clonotype: The antigen is unknown.

Unique molecular identifiers featured in how the TCRbeta library was prepared. TCRdb passed the PCR reads through MiXCR, listing each CDR3 protein once. This table holds 800,000 to 1,000,000 distinct CDR3 sequences, around 30% found once. CDR1 MNHEY and CDR2 SVGEGT come from the germline V gene. The CDR3 runs 15 residues. The ends lost 5 bases at V and 4 bases at J; junction bases unmatched: 8. The sequence was collected from a boy younger than two who had a stem cell transplant for SCID, so the T cells may come from the graft donor. Sample: PBMCs, mostly from graft donor cells, taken 360 days after TCRalphabeta/CD19-depleted stem cell transplant. The chain combines TRBV6-2 or TRBV6-3 with TRBJ2-1; TRBD2 matches at 7 bases. CDR3 in amino acids: CASSPPGTKYNEQFF. The CDR3 nucleotides read TGTGCCAGCAGTCCCCCCGGGACTAAATACAATGAGCAGTTCTTC.